This T cell receptor (beta chain) was identified in a study of breast tumors, draining lymph nodes, adjacent tissues. Findings and caveats of the study: Data fit most tumor T cells coming from lymph node, expanding in tumor. Tumor TCR diversity was below lymph nodes but above nontumor tissue. Data only fit, rather than demonstrated, lymph node origin of most tumor T cells. Compared with basal-like, luminal-like tumors shared significantly more repertoire with nontumor tissue.

Axillary draining lymph nodes of breast cancer patients supplied the node samples. Remarks on this clonotype: Its antigen is not identified. Germline and junction disagree at one end, which may indicate a read error.

In TCRdb, the multiplex PCR reads were re-called with MiXCR into one record per CDR3 protein. Of around 130,000 distinct CDR3 sequences in the sample, around 20% are singletons; the top ten hold roughly 2.2%. The CDR3 runs to 17 residues. Germline CDR1 LGHNA, CDR2 YNFKEQ. The specimen sequenced was axillary lymph node tissue. This TCR was sampled from a female donor with breast cancer. Some clones in this sample may be carry-over from other donors' samples. J is TRBJ2-1 and V is TRBV4-2, with TRBD2 matching over 14 bases. The CDR3 coding sequence is TGTGCCAGCGGCCAAGGACTAGCGGGAGGTCTCGACAATGAGCGGTTCTTC. It yields the protein CASGQGLAGGLDNERFF.